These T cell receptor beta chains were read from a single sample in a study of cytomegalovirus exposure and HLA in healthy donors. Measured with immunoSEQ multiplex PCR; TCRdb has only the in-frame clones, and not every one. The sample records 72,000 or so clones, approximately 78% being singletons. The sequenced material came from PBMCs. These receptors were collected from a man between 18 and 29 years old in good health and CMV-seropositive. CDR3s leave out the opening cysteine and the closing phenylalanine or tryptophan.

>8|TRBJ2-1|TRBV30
AWGGNEQF
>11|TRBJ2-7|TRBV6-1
ASVKRGGLEQY
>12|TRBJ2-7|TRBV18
ASSRPRGWYEQY
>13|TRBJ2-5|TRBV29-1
SVEEGSGLQETQY
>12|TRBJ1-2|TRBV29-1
SVKVPQNRDGYT
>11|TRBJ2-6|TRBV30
AWQGSGANVLT
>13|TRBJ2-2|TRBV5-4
ASSHQQGAGGELF
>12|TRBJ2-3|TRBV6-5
ASSPLAGPDTQY
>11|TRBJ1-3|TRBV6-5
ASSWGPGNTIY
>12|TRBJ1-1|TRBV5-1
ASSLDVEGAEAF
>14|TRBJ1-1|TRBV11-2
ASSRQGAVINTEAF
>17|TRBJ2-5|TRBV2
ASSVRFVARDRGQETQY
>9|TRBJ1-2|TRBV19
ASTANYGYT
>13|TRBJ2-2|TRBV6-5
ASLNRRGGRGELF
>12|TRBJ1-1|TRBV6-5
ASSPDRSNTEAF
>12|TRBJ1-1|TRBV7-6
ASSGYLANTEAF
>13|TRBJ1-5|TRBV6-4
ASSDSRREHQPQH
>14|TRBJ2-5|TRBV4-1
ASSQGNSGGRETQY
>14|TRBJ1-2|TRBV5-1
ASSPKGGEGDLSYT
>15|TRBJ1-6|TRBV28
ASSLLTGTGEDSPLH
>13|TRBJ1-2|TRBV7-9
ASSLAVPGAGGYT
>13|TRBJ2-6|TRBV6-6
ASSPPGSGANVLT
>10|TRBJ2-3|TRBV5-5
ASSLERDTQY
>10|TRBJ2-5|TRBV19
ASGARGETQY
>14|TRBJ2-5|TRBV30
AWSILAGGPAETQY
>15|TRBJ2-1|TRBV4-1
ASSQDYHPSSYNEQF
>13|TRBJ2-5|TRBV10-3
ATQEGGSRRETQY
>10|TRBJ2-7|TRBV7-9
ASSPGSGRLY
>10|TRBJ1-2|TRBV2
ASSDRDYGYT
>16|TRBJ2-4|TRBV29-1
SAVSGTEGFLAKNIQY
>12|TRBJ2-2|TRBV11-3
ASSLVGATGELF
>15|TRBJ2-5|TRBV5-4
ASSLESGRPTQETQY
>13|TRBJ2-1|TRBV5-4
ASRFTSGVYNEQF
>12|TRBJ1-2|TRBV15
ATSRGGGSTGYT
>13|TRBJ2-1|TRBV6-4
ASSAGTSGGDEQF
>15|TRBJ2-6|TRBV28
ASSPRQGVLGANVLT
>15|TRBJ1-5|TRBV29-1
SVPELGGFDRNQPQH
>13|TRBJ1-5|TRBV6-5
ASSKQGVPGQPQH
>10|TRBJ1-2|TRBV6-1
ASSEGQYGYT
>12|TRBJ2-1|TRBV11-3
ASSHGDSGNEQF
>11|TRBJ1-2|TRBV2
ASSPGEGYGYT
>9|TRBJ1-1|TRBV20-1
SARVALEAF
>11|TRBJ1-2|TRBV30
AWSSGQGTSYT
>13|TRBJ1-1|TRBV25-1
ASSEPPPRDTEAF
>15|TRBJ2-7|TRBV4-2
ASSQEWGGGAVNEQY
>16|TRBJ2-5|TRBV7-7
ASSSGTGGNSAQETQY
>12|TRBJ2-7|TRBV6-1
ASSERGGLWEQY
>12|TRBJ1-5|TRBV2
ASRDSQSNQPQH
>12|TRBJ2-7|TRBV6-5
ASSYGQGINEQY
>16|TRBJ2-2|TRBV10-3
AIRRTSGGAKDTGELF
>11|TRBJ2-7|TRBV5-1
ASSDRQGDEQY
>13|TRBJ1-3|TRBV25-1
ASSETGFSGNTIY
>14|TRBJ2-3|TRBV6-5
ASSYSGTSGADTQY
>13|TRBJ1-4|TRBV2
ASSGSTASNEKLF
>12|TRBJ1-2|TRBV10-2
ASTRTGSNYGYT
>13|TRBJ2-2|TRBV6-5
ASSYSGLSTGELF
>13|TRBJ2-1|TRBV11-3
ASSHPATGVAEQF
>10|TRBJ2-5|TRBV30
AYSRGGETQY
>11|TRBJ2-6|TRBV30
AWSVAGANVLT